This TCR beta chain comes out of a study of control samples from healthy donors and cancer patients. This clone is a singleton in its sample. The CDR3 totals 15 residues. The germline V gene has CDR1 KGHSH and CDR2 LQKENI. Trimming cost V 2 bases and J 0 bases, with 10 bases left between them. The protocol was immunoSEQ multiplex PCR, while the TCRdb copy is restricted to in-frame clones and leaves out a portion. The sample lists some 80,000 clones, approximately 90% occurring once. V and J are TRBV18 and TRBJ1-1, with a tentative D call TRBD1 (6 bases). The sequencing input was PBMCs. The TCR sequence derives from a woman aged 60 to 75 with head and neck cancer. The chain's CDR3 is CASSPWTELNTEAFF. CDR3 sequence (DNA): TGTGCCAGCTCACCATGGACAGAGCTGAACACTGAAGCTTTCTTT.